This is a list of T cell receptor beta chains from one sample in a study of blood T cell repertoires in COVID-19. Method: immunoSEQ multiplex PCR; TCRdb's copy keeps in-frame clones and lacks some. This table has 170,000 or so clones, roughly 87% appearing once. The specimen sequenced was PBMCs or T cells enriched from blood (not recorded which). These receptors were collected from a woman between 50 and 59 years old who had recovered from COVID-19. Each CDR3 is given with its conserved first and last residue. The D gene is left open where the match is weak. Clone size, where shown, is once, few, many, or a class for clones that have expanded.

length | size | J | V | D | CDR3 | DNA
14 | NA | TRBJ2-7 | TRBV18 | NA | CASSPGRAVYEQYF | TGTGCCAGCTCACCGGGCAGGGCGGTATACGAGCAGTACTTC
19 | NA | TRBJ1-6 | TRBV28 | TRBD1 | CASSPGTGGSLSYNSPLHF | TGTGCCAGCAGTCCCGGGACAGGGGGCTCCCTCTCCTATAATTCACCCCTCCACTTT
18 | NA | TRBJ2-7 | TRBV21-1 | NA | CASSKSGTSGSLGCEQYF | TGTGCCAGCAGCAAATCCGGGACTAGCGGTTCCCTCGGGTGCGAGCAGTACTTC
14 | NA | TRBJ1-2 | TRBV27 | TRBD1 | CASAITDRAYGYTF | TGTGCCAGTGCGATTACGGACAGGGCCTATGGCTACACCTTC
16 | NA | TRBJ2-3 | TRBV28 | NA | CASSTFTGRGTDTQYF | TGTGCCAGCAGTACTTTTACAGGGAGGGGCACAGATACGCAGTATTTT
13 | few | TRBJ1-1 | TRBV5-1 | NA | CASSLSGGPEAFF | TGCGCCAGCAGCCTCTCCGGAGGTCCTGAAGCTTTCTTT
16 | NA | TRBJ2-2 | TRBV9 | TRBD1 | CASSARDRGRAGELFF | TGTGCCAGCAGCGCCCGGGACAGGGGGCGCGCCGGGGAGCTGTTTTTT
15 | few | TRBJ1-1 | TRBV19 | NA | CASSIPTTKNTEAFF | TGTGCCAGTAGTATCCCAACGACAAAGAACACTGAAGCTTTCTTT
15 | once | TRBJ2-1 | TRBV5-1 | NA | CASSLQPRGANEQFF | TGCGCCAGCAGCTTACAACCCCGTGGGGCCAATGAGCAGTTCTTC
15 | NA | TRBJ2-5 | TRBV5-6 | TRBD2 | CASSYGLAGQETQYF | TGTGCCAGCAGCTATGGACTAGCGGGACAAGAGACCCAGTACTTC
16 | NA | TRBJ2-3 | TRBV14 | NA | CASSARGVGATDTQYF | TGTGCCAGCAGCGCCAGGGGAGTAGGGGCAACAGATACGCAGTATTTT
15 | NA | TRBJ1-2 | TRBV6-2/TRBV6-3 | NA | CASSYATQSGYGYTF | TGTGCCAGCAGTTACGCCACACAAAGCGGCTATGGCTACACCTTC
15 | NA | TRBJ2-2 | TRBV10-1 | TRBD1 | CASSRQGVSTGELFF | TGCGCCAGCAGTCGTCAGGGGGTCAGCACCGGGGAGCTGTTTTTT
16 | NA | TRBJ1-5 | TRBV19 | NA | CASSIGGAASNQPQHF | TGTGCCAGTAGTATCGGGGGGGCTGCTAGCAATCAGCCCCAGCATTTT
16 | once | TRBJ2-5 | TRBV10-3 | TRBD1 | CAISAPPGQGLETQYF | TGTGCCATCAGTGCGCCTCCGGGACAGGGTTTAGAGACCCAGTACTTC
14 | NA | TRBJ1-1 | TRBV28 | TRBD1 | CASSPTDRATEAFF | TGTGCCAGCAGCCCAACTGACAGGGCCACTGAAGCTTTCTTT
12 | once | TRBJ1-1 | TRBV19 | NA | CATSGFGTEAFF | TGTGCCACCTCGGGGTTTGGCACTGAAGCTTTCTTT
15 | NA | TRBJ2-1 | TRBV14 | NA | CASSLIGTIYNEQFF | TGTGCCAGCAGCCTGATTGGGACAATCTACAATGAGCAGTTCTTC
15 | once | TRBJ1-3 | TRBV3-1/TRBV3-2 | NA | CASSQGSGNGNTIYF | TGTGCCAGCAGCCAAGGCTCCGGGAACGGAAACACCATATATTTT
15 | NA | TRBJ2-1 | TRBV6-5 | NA | CASSLGGLTGVEQFF | TGTGCCAGCAGTCTGGGAGGTCTGACTGGGGTTGAGCAGTTCTTC
16 | NA | TRBJ1-3 | TRBV5-6 | TRBD1 | CASSLVVTGGGNTIYF | TGTGCCAGCAGCTTGGTGGTGACAGGGGGTGGAAACACCATATATTTT
15 | NA | TRBJ1-1 | TRBV11-2 | NA | CASSLGWQRGTEAFF | TGTGCCAGCAGTCTCGGGTGGCAGCGGGGAACTGAAGCTTTCTTT
16 | NA | TRBJ2-1 | TRBV5-1 | TRBD2 | CASSISTSGSMYEQFF | TGCGCCAGCAGCATTTCGACTAGCGGGAGTATGTATGAGCAGTTCTTC
15 | NA | TRBJ2-7 | TRBV19 | NA | CASSIIVGSSYEQYF | TGTGCCAGTAGTATCATTGTTGGGAGCTCCTACGAGCAGTACTTC
15 | NA | TRBJ2-2 | TRBV5-1 | TRBD1 | CASSSTGTGTGELFF | TGCGCCAGCAGCTCTACCGGGACAGGGACCGGGGAGCTGTTTTTT
15 | NA | TRBJ2-7 | TRBV2 | TRBD2 | CASSNGLAGKYEQYF | TGTGCCAGCAGTAACGGACTAGCGGGGAAGTACGAGCAGTACTTC
15 | few | TRBJ2-2 | TRBV2 | NA | CASMGQGRNTGELFF | TGTGCCAGCATGGGCCAGGGCAGGAACACCGGGGAGCTGTTTTTT
13 | NA | TRBJ1-1 | TRBV2 | NA | CASAPGGDTEAFF | TGTGCCAGTGCTCCAGGAGGGGACACTGAAGCTTTCTTT
14 | NA | TRBJ1-2 | TRBV14 | NA | CASSQEAGAYGYTF | TGTGCCAGCAGCCAAGAGGCGGGGGCCTATGGCTACACCTTC
16 | few | TRBJ2-3 | TRBV6-4 | TRBD2 | CASSDSAGGPTDTQYF | TGTGCCAGCAGTGACTCAGCGGGAGGGCCCACAGATACGCAGTATTTT
15 | NA | TRBJ2-5 | TRBV25-1 | TRBD2 | CASSSSGRSQETQYF | TGTGCCAGCAGCTCTAGCGGGCGATCCCAAGAGACCCAGTACTTC
14 | NA | TRBJ2-2 | TRBV6-6 | TRBD2 | CASRPGLAAGELFF | TGTGCCAGCAGGCCGGGACTAGCAGCCGGGGAGCTGTTTTTT
15 | NA | TRBJ2-1 | TRBV6-5 | NA | CASSPIRTGRNEQFF | TGTGCCAGCAGTCCTATTCGGACTGGGCGGAATGAGCAGTTCTTC
14 | NA | TRBJ1-6 | TRBV3-1/TRBV3-2 | NA | CASRLQGAEAPLHF | TGTGCCAGCAGGCTACAGGGAGCGGAGGCACCCCTCCACTTT
12 | NA | TRBJ1-2 | TRBV30 | TRBD1 | CAWSVSGQDNTF | TGTGCCTGGAGTGTTTCAGGACAGGATAACACCTTC
15 | once | TRBJ1-4 | TRBV5-5 | NA | CASSRDPGPNEKLFF | TGTGCCAGCAGCCGCGATCCAGGCCCTAATGAAAAACTGTTTTTT
16 | NA | TRBJ2-1 | TRBV5-1 | TRBD2 | CASSLIGPSGYNEQFF | TGCGCCAGCAGCTTGATTGGGCCTAGCGGGTACAATGAGCAGTTCTTC
13 | NA | TRBJ1-2 | TRBV10-3 | TRBD1 | CAISFDRADGYTF | TGTGCCATCAGCTTCGACAGGGCGGATGGCTACACCTTC
16 | NA | TRBJ1-5 | TRBV19 | NA | CASISGTSNSNQPQHF | TGTGCCAGTATTAGCGGGACATCGAATAGCAATCAGCCCCAGCATTTT
16 | NA | TRBJ2-7 | TRBV14 | TRBD1 | CASSHEKTGLVREQYF | TGTGCCAGCAGCCACGAAAAGACAGGGTTAGTACGCGAGCAGTACTTC